The entry below describes one TCR beta chain. Its antigen is unidentified. This entry belongs to a study of T cell responses to AZD1222 COVID-19 vaccine. Points from the study as a whole: Just five to seven AZD1222 recipients tested seropositive at baseline. With two AZD1222 doses given, Spike-specific TCR breadth and depth both rose. Clonal diversity was possibly underestimated, and the donors were mostly white British, with more females. Reports indicate that nearly half of spike-specific TCRs are directed at unmutated variant regions.

The CDR3 sequence is 20 residues long. Between the trimmed V and J ends, which lost 0 bases and 0 bases, there was a span of 18 bases. Per germline, CDR1 LGHDT and CDR2 YNNKEL (reference sequence). The method was immunoSEQ multiplex PCR; TCRdb's version includes in-frame clones alone and lacks a portion of them. This sample has 150,000 or so clones; approximately 94% occur once, and the top ten carry approximately 0.64%. Sequencing used peripheral blood, obtained on day 0 of AZD1222 vaccination. The source of this sequence is an adult in good health. V and J are TRBV3-1 (or the pseudogene TRBV3-2) and TRBJ1-6; D may be TRBD1 (5 bases). The CDR3 nucleotides are TGTGCCAGCAGCCAAGAAGGCCCGTTCTGGGGGAGCTCCTATAATTCACCCCTCCACTTT. This translates into CASSQEGPFWGSSYNSPLHF.